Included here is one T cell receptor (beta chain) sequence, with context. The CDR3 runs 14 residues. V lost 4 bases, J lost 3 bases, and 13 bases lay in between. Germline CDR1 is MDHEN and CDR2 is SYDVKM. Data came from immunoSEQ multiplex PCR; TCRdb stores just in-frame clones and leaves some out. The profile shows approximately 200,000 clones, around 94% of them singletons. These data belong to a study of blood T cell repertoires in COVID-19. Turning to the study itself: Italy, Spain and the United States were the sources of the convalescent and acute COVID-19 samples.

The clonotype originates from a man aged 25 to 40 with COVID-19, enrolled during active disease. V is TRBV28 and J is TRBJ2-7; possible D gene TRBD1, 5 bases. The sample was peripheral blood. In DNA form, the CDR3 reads TGTGCCAGCAGTTATGGGCAGGGCGTCTACGAGCAGTACTTC. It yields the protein CASSYGQGVYEQYF.